Listed below are T cell receptor beta chains from one sample, sequenced in a study of T cell changes during pregnancy in multiple sclerosis. TCRdb keeps only in-frame clones here, not all; method: immunoSEQ multiplex PCR. The sample yields roughly 80,000 clones, 92% seen once. The sample was peripheral blood, taken before pregnancy. These receptors came from a female donor with multiple sclerosis, enrolled in a pregnancy study. CDR3s include the opening cysteine and the closing phenylalanine or tryptophan. The order of the fields is D gene, J gene, clone size, V gene, CDR3 DNA, CDR3 protein. The D gene is left open where the match is weak. The size field is filled for only some rows; it gives once, few, many or a size class.

D gene: -; J gene: TRBJ2-3; clone size: -; V gene: TRBV15; CDR3 DNA: TGTGCCACCAGCACCCGAAAGGGGCCCGGGACAACAAGCACAGATACGCAGTATTTT; CDR3 protein: CATSTRKGPGTTSTDTQYF
D gene: TRBD1; J gene: TRBJ1-1; clone size: -; V gene: TRBV6-6; CDR3 DNA: TGTGCCAGCAGTTACCCCCGGACAGGGGGAATTGCTGAAGCTTTCTTT; CDR3 protein: CASSYPRTGGIAEAFF
D gene: TRBD1; J gene: TRBJ1-1; clone size: -; V gene: TRBV18; CDR3 DNA: TGTGCCAGCTCACCTAGAACAGGGGCGAACACTGAAGCTTTCTTT; CDR3 protein: CASSPRTGANTEAFF
D gene: TRBD2; J gene: TRBJ2-3; clone size: -; V gene: TRBV2; CDR3 DNA: TGTGCCAGCAGTGAAAGGGCGGGGGGGCTGGCAGATACGCAGTATTTT; CDR3 protein: CASSERAGGLADTQYF
D gene: -; J gene: TRBJ1-5; clone size: -; V gene: TRBV19; CDR3 DNA: TGTGCCAGTAGTATGGGGCAGGGTCGCAATCAGCCCCAGCATTTT; CDR3 protein: CASSMGQGRNQPQHF
D gene: TRBD1; J gene: TRBJ2-7; clone size: -; V gene: TRBV7-8; CDR3 DNA: TGTGCCAGTTGGACAGGGTACGAGCAGTACTTC; CDR3 protein: CASWTGYEQYF
D gene: -; J gene: TRBJ1-5; clone size: -; V gene: TRBV5-6; CDR3 DNA: TGTGCCAGCAGTTCGGACGGAGGACCCAATCAGCCCCAGCATTTT; CDR3 protein: CASSSDGGPNQPQHF
D gene: -; J gene: TRBJ1-4; clone size: -; V gene: TRBV27; CDR3 DNA: TGTGCCAGCAGTTGGGGGGGGAAACTGTTTTTT; CDR3 protein: CASSWGGKLFF
D gene: TRBD1; J gene: TRBJ1-6; clone size: -; V gene: TRBV11-1; CDR3 DNA: TGTGCCAGCAGACCGGGACAGGGATCCTTCTCCTATAATTCACCCCTCCACTTT; CDR3 protein: CASRPGQGSFSYNSPLHF
D gene: -; J gene: TRBJ1-2; clone size: -; V gene: TRBV7-8; CDR3 DNA: TGTGCCAGCAGCGTAGGAGTAGCCTATGGCTACACCTTC; CDR3 protein: CASSVGVAYGYTF
D gene: -; J gene: TRBJ1-2; clone size: few; V gene: TRBV6-1; CDR3 DNA: TGTGCCAGCATCTTGACGGCGGGGGATGGCTACACCTTC; CDR3 protein: CASILTAGDGYTF
D gene: -; J gene: TRBJ1-2; clone size: -; V gene: TRBV10-3; CDR3 DNA: TGTGCCATCAACCTGGGGGGAAATCAAAATGGCTACACCTTC; CDR3 protein: CAINLGGNQNGYTF
D gene: -; J gene: TRBJ1-4; clone size: -; V gene: TRBV30; CDR3 DNA: TGTGCTACCGGGTTTCCAGCAACTAATGAAAAACTGTTTTTT; CDR3 protein: CATGFPATNEKLFF
D gene: -; J gene: TRBJ1-1; clone size: -; V gene: TRBV7-2; CDR3 DNA: TGTGCCAGCAGAAACAGTGCGAACACTGAAGCTTTCTTT; CDR3 protein: CASRNSANTEAFF
D gene: -; J gene: TRBJ2-7; clone size: -; V gene: TRBV6-1; CDR3 DNA: TGTGCCAGCAGTGAAGCGCCAGGGGCCTACGAGCAGTACTTC; CDR3 protein: CASSEAPGAYEQYF
D gene: -; J gene: TRBJ2-3; clone size: once; V gene: TRBV2; CDR3 DNA: TGTGCCAGCAGTGAAGCGCTGGGTAGAGGTACGCAGTATTTT; CDR3 protein: CASSEALGRGTQYF
D gene: TRBD1; J gene: TRBJ1-1; clone size: -; V gene: TRBV5-1; CDR3 DNA: TGCGCCAGCAGCCGGGGACAGGGGTTAACTGAAGCTTTCTTT; CDR3 protein: CASSRGQGLTEAFF
D gene: TRBD1; J gene: TRBJ1-1; clone size: once; V gene: TRBV10-3; CDR3 DNA: TGTGCCGGCCGACAGGGGGCGAGGAGCACTGAAGCTTTCTTT; CDR3 protein: CAGRQGARSTEAFF
D gene: TRBD2; J gene: TRBJ2-3; clone size: -; V gene: TRBV10-3; CDR3 DNA: TGTGCCATCAGCGCTGGGACTAGCGGGGATAGAGATACGCAGTATTTT; CDR3 protein: CAISAGTSGDRDTQYF
D gene: -; J gene: TRBJ2-2; clone size: -; V gene: TRBV19; CDR3 DNA: TGTGCCAGTAGACGGACTTTTTCCCCCGGGGAGCTGTTTTTT; CDR3 protein: CASRRTFSPGELFF